Listed below are T cell receptor beta chains from one sample, sequenced in a study of blood T cell repertoires in COVID-19. Using immunoSEQ multiplex PCR, the repertoire was profiled, and TCRdb retains in-frame clones only, with some absent. The sample comprises about 310,000 clones, approximately 90% of which are singletons, and 8% to 10% rests with the top ten. The specimen was PBMCs or T cells enriched from blood (not recorded which). The receptors here all came from a woman aged 40 to 49 who had recovered from COVID-19. CDR3s leave out the opening cysteine and the closing phenylalanine or tryptophan.

v_call	j_call	cdr3_aa
TRBV4-2	TRBJ2-3	ASSQEWGLAGGPADTQY
TRBV5-6	TRBJ2-7	ASSLLQDRRAYEQY
TRBV6-1	TRBJ2-7	ASSEARTSARYEQY
TRBV5-1	TRBJ2-1	ASRLDSTFGNEQF
TRBV30	TRBJ1-3	ACQASSWGNTIY
TRBV3-1/TRBV3-2	TRBJ2-7	ASSSTSDEQY
TRBV18	TRBJ1-3	ASSPRREDTIY
TRBV27	TRBJ2-3	ASSFRPRLAGRTDTQY
TRBV4-3	TRBJ2-2	ASSQLDSTGELF
TRBV9	TRBJ2-1	ASSVAAGGRSYNEQF
TRBV7-9	TRBJ1-2	ASSHPLEYGYT
TRBV7-3	TRBJ2-2	ASSLNGQGSGTGELF
TRBV7-2	TRBJ2-1	ASNRDGGKESEQF
TRBV2	TRBJ1-4	AGRRGPNEKLF
TRBV4-3	TRBJ2-3	ASSQVARGGGTDTQY
TRBV4-3	TRBJ1-3	ASSPGQGSSGNTIY
TRBV18	TRBJ1-3	ASSPLGAASGNTIY
TRBV15	TRBJ2-7	ATSIMTSREQY
TRBV19	TRBJ2-3	ASSFDRGRVTDTQY
TRBV5-6	TRBJ2-2	ASSLDMGGSAGELF
TRBV7-9	TRBJ2-4	ASSSRLAGSSENIQY
TRBV6-2/TRBV6-3	TRBJ2-1	ASSSRRLAGGGYEQF
TRBV5-1	TRBJ2-5	ASSLWGGREETQY
TRBV5-1	TRBJ2-1	ASSPADHSYNEQF
TRBV11-3	TRBJ2-1	ASSSVWQTSGRAVSNEQF
TRBV10-2	TRBJ1-2	ASSEDPRTGSWGYT
TRBV11-3	TRBJ2-1	ASSLDRVGEQF
TRBV28	TRBJ1-3	ASSEPGQHSGNTIY
TRBV7-8	TRBJ2-1	ASSSILGGRGSYNEQF
TRBV11-2	TRBJ2-7	ASSSPGATPYEQY
TRBV4-3	TRBJ2-6	ASSQDWPGQGISGANVLT
TRBV29-1	TRBJ1-5	SVGTGGGQPQH
TRBV21-1	TRBJ1-5	ASSKAPGGESQPQH
TRBV7-9	TRBJ2-7	ASSDAQREAYEQY
TRBV7-9	TRBJ2-1	ASSPELGEQF
TRBV7-2	TRBJ1-4	ASSLEGREFEKLF
TRBV28	TRBJ2-5	ASSLHRERKTQY
TRBV7-3	TRBJ2-1	ASSLILAGANEQF
TRBV27	TRBJ2-1	ASSFFGGAYNEQF
TRBV28	TRBJ1-5	ASSWPDSYQPQH
TRBV15	TRBJ2-3	ATSPMTGSTDTQY
TRBV2	TRBJ1-1	ASISRITRTEAF
TRBV28	TRBJ2-1	ASSQLAFFNEQF
TRBV7-3	TRBJ2-7	ASSLNAGEVEQY
TRBV9	TRBJ2-3	ASSVAGSEPTDTQY
TRBV7-2	TRBJ2-1	ASSSYRTGYNEQF
TRBV19	TRBJ1-2	ASCGRDRVTSGYT